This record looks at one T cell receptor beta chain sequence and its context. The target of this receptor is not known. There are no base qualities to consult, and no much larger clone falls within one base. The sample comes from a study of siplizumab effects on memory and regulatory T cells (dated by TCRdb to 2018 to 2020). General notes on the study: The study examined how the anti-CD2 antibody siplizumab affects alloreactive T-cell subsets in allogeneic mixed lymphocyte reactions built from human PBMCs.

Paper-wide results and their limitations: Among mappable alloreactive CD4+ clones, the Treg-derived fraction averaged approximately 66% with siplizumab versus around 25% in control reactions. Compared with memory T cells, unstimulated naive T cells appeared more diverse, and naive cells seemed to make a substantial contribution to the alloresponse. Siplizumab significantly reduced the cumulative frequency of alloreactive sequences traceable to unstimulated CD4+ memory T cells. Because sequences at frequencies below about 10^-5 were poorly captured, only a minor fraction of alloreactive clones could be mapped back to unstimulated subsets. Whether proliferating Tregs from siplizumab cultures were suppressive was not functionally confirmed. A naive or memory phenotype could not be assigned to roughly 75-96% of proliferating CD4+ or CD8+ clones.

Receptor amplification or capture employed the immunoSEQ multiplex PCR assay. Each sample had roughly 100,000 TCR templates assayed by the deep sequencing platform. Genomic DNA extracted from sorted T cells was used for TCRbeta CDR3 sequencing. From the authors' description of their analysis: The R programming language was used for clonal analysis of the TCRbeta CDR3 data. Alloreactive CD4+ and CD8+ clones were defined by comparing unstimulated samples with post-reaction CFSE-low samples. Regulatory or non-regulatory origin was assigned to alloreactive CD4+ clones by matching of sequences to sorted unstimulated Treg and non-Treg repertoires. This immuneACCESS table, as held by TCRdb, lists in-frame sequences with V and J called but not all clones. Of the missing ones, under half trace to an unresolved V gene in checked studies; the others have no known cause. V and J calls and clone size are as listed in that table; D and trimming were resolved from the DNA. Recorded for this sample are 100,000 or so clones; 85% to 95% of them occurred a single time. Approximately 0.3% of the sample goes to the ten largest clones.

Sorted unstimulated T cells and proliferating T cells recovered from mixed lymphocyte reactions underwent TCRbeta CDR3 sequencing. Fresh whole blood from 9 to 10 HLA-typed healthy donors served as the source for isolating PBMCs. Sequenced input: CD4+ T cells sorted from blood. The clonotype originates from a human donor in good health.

The nucleotide sequence is TGTGCCAGCAGCTCGGACAGGTCCACGGGCTACACCTTC. This encodes CASSSDRSTGYTF. This chain joins TRBV6-6 to TRBJ1-2; 7 of the junction bases match TRBD1. V loses 6 bases at its end and J loses 8 bases; junction bases beyond the gene matches: 9. The CDR3 goes from the cysteine to the phenylalanine over 13 residues. The kept DNA is CDR3 alone, 39 bases in frame from the first base. Looking up the germline V gene (reference sequence) yields CDR1 MNHNY and CDR2 SVGAGI.